The T cell receptor beta chain under discussion was sequenced for a study of blood T cell repertoires in COVID-19. Assay: immunoSEQ multiplex PCR; the TCRdb copy retains only in-frame clones and omits some. The sample has roughly 70,000 clones; roughly 90% are singletons. V shed 0 bases and J 9 bases; nucleotides not matched to a gene: 14. Germline assignment: CDR1 SGDLS and CDR2 YYNGEE. The length of the CDR3 is 18 residues. The chain recombines TRBV9 with TRBJ2-1, with TRBD2 matching over 11 bases. This sequence originates from a man in his 70s with acute or convalescent COVID-19. Sample: peripheral blood. The CDR3 region has the DNA TGTGCCAGCAGCGTAGTCCCCCTTAGCGGGGGGGCCGGCGGTGAGCAGTTCTTC. It specifies CASSVVPLSGGAGGEQFF.